The following is a TCR beta chain sequence with its context. Antigen unknown. The record originates from a study of neoadjuvant anti-PD-1 for oral cavity cancer. Across the study: Nivolumab at 3 mg/kg was mostly given biweekly, three to four doses, pre-surgery. Study findings and constraints: Treg/Th17 ratio rose with pretreatment blood and fell with post-treatment tumor TCRbeta clonality.

Clones were read by immunoSEQ multiplex PCR, and TCRdb kept only the in-frame ones, dropping some. There are around 17,000 clones in the sample; about 70% occur only once, and 2.8% lies in the top ten. The length of the CDR3 is 16 residues. The trim removed 3 bases at V and 10 bases at J, leaving 12 bases unmatched. CDR1 ENHRY and CDR2 SYGVKD come from the germline V gene. Patients had newly diagnosed, untreated stage II-IVA oral cavity squamous cell carcinoma. The source of this sequence is a person between 35 and 79 years old with oral cavity squamous cell carcinoma. The sequences come from PBMCs, collected before nivolumab (anti-PD-1) treatment. The rearrangement uses TRBV10-3 and TRBJ2-1, with 10 bases lining up with TRBD2. Written as DNA, the CDR3 is TGTGCCATCAGTGAAGTCACTAGCGGGGTCGGAGGAGAGCAGTTCTTC. It yields the protein CAISEVTSGVGGEQFF.